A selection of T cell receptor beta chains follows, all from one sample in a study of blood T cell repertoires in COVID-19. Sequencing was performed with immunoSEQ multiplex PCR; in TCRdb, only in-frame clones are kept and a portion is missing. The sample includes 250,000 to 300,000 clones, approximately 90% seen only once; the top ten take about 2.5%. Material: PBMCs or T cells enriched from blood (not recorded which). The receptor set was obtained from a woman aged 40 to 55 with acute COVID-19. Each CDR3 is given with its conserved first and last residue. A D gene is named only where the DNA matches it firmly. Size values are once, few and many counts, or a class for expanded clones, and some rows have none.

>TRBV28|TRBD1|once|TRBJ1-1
CASSSVRQGDTEAFF
TGTGCCAGCAGTTCGGTAAGACAGGGAGACACTGAAGCTTTCTTT
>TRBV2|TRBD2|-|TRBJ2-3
CASSPSGYTDTQYF
TGTGCCAGCTCGCCTAGCGGATACACAGATACGCAGTATTTT
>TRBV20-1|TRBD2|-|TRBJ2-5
CSASPGLEKTQYF
TGCAGTGCTAGTCCTGGACTAGAAAAGACCCAGTACTTC
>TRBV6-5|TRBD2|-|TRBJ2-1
CASSSRSGGSYNEQFF
TGTGCCAGCAGTTCCCGTAGCGGGGGGTCCTACAATGAGCAGTTCTTC
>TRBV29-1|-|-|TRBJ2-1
CSVDPTVASNEQFF
TGCAGCGTTGACCCGACAGTTGCGAGCAATGAGCAGTTCTTC
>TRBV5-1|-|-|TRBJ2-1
CASSLMTGPYNEQFF
TGCGCCAGCAGCTTGATGACAGGCCCCTACAATGAGCAGTTCTTC
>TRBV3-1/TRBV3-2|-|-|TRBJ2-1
CASSQEDRRFKFF
TGTGCCAGCAGCCAGGAGGACCGCCGGTTTAAGTTCTTC
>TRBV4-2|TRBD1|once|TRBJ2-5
CASSQMTGEETQYF
TGTGCCAGCAGCCAAATGACAGGGGAAGAGACCCAGTACTTC
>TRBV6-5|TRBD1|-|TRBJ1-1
CASSHRQGNTEAFF
TGTGCCAGCAGTCACAGACAGGGGAACACTGAAGCTTTCTTT
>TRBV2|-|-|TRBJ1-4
CATHPTVATNEKLFF
TGTGCCACCCACCCGACAGTTGCAACTAATGAAAAACTGTTTTTT
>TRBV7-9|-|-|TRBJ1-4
CASSPSFVATNEKLFF
TGTGCCAGCAGCCCAAGTTTTGTTGCGACTAATGAAAAACTGTTTTTT
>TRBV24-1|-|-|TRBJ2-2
CATSDPTSRSTGELFF
TGTGCCACCAGTGACCCTACTAGCCGGAGCACCGGGGAGCTGTTTTTT
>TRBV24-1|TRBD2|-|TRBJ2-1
CATSDPTRLAGGYNEQFF
TGTGCCACCAGTGATCCCACCCGACTAGCGGGGGGGTACAATGAGCAGTTCTTC
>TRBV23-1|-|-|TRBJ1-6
CASSESGQPKSNSPLHF
TGCGCCAGCAGTGAATCGGGCCAGCCAAAGAGCAATTCACCCCTCCACTTT
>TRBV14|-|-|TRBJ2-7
CASSHRSQQYF
TGTGCCAGCAGCCACAGATCGCAGCAGTACTTC
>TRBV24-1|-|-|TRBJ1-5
CATSDETGDQPQHF
TGTGCCACCAGTGACGAGACAGGAGATCAGCCCCAGCATTTT
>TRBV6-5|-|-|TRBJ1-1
CASSYDPGPNTEAFF
TGTGCCAGCAGTTACGACCCAGGGCCGAACACTGAAGCTTTCTTT
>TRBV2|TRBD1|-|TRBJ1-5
CASRAQGAGNQPQHF
TGTGCCAGCAGGGCACAGGGGGCTGGCAATCAGCCCCAGCATTTT
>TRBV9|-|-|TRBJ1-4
CASSPQLYNEKLFF
TGTGCCAGCAGCCCACAGCTATATAATGAAAAACTGTTTTTT
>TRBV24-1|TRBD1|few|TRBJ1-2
CATSDPGTEYGYTF
TGTGCCACCAGTGACCCCGGGACAGAGTATGGCTACACCTTC
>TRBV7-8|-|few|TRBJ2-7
CASSLAGMISYEQYF
TGTGCCAGCAGCTTAGCGGGCATGATATCCTACGAGCAGTACTTC
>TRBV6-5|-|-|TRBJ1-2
CASSNRVDGYTF
TGTGCCAGCAGTAACAGGGTGGATGGCTACACCTTC
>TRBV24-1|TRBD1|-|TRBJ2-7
CATSDSGQGAPYEQYF
TGTGCCACCAGTGACTCCGGACAGGGGGCACCTTACGAGCAGTACTTC
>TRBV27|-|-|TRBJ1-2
CASSSRVSGVSGYTF
TGTGCCAGCAGTTCCAGGGTTTCGGGCGTTAGTGGCTACACCTTC
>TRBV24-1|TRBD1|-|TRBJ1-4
CATSDSGTGGEKLFF
TGTGCCACCAGTGATTCCGGGACAGGTGGTGAAAAACTGTTTTTT
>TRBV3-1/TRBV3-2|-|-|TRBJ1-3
CASSPQAGGNTIYF
TGTGCCAGCAGCCCCCAAGCAGGTGGAAACACCATATATTTT
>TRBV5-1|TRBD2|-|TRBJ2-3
CASSLALAGGLDTQYF
TGCGCCAGCAGCTTGGCACTAGCGGGGGGTCTGGATACGCAGTATTTT
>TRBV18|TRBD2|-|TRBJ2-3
CASSPPSGRLTDTQYF
TGTGCCAGCTCACCACCGAGCGGGAGACTCACAGATACGCAGTATTTT
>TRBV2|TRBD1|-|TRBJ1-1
CASRGSRDRSAWEAFF
TGTGCCAGCAGAGGGTCTCGGGACAGGAGCGCGTGGGAAGCTTTCTTT
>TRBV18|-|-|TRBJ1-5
CASSLTGSNQPQHF
TGTGCCAGCTCACTAACAGGGAGCAATCAGCCCCAGCATTTT
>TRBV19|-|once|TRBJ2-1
CASSIVSGSSYNEQFF
TGTGCCAGTAGTATAGTAAGCGGTAGCTCCTACAATGAGCAGTTCTTC
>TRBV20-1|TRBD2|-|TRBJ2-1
CSASSAGIVGNEQFF
TGCAGTGCTAGTTCAGCGGGAATTGTGGGCAATGAGCAGTTCTTC
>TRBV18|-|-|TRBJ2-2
CASSPQATGELFF
TGTGCCAGCTCTCCCCAAGCCACCGGGGAGCTGTTTTTT
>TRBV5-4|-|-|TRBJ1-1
CASSPGNTEAFF
TGTGCCAGCAGCCCCGGGAACACTGAAGCTTTCTTT
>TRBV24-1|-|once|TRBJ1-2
CATSDPGTSNYGYTF
TGTGCCACCAGTGACCCCGGGACATCTAACTATGGCTACACCTTC
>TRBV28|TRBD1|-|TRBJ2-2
CASSLPKGALNTGELFF
TGTGCCAGCAGTTTACCGAAGGGGGCCCTGAACACCGGGGAGCTGTTTTTT
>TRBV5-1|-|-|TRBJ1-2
CASSDGGLGYTF
TGCGCCAGCAGCGACGGAGGTCTAGGCTACACCTTC
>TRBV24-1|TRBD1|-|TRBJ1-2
CATSDPDRGYGYTF
TGTGCCACCAGTGACCCTGACAGGGGCTATGGCTACACCTTC
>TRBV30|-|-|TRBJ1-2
CAWSFSQLYGYTF
TGTGCCTGGAGTTTTTCACAGCTCTATGGCTACACCTTC
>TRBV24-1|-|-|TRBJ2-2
CATSGAANTGELFF
TGTGCCACCAGTGGGGCAGCAAACACCGGGGAGCTGTTTTTT
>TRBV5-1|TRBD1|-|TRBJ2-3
CASSSTGGSDTQYF
TGCGCCAGCAGCTCAACAGGGGGCAGCGATACGCAGTATTTT
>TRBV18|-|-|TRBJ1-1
CASSVRGNTEAFF
TGTGCCAGCTCAGTTCGAGGTAACACTGAAGCTTTCTTT
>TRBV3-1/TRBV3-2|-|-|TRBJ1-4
CASSSQGATNEKLFF
TGTGCCAGCAGCTCACAGGGAGCAACTAATGAAAAACTGTTTTTT
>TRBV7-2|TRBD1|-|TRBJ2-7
CASRLTGTVYEQYF
TGTGCCAGCAGACTTACCGGGACAGTTTACGAGCAGTACTTC
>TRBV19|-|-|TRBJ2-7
CASSIGAGWNEQYF
TGTGCCAGTAGTATAGGGGCAGGGTGGAACGAGCAGTACTTC
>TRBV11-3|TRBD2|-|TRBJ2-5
CASSLVSSGRGWMETQYF
TGTGCCAGCAGCTTAGTATCTAGCGGGAGGGGATGGATGGAGACCCAGTACTTC
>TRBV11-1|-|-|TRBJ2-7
CASSLEASTGPYEQYF
TGTGCCAGCAGCTTAGAGGCGAGCACAGGACCCTACGAGCAGTACTTC
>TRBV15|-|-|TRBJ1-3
CATSRDIQGGGNTIYF
TGTGCCACCAGCAGAGATATACAGGGTGGGGGAAACACCATATATTTT
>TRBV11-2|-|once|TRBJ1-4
CASSLGTLANEKLFF
TGTGCCAGCAGCTTAGGGACATTGGCTAATGAAAAACTGTTTTTT
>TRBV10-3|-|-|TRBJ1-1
CAISGGYTEAFF
TGTGCCATCAGCGGGGGTTACACTGAAGCTTTCTTT
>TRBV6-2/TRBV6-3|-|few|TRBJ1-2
CASSDEYGYTF
TGTGCCAGCAGCGATGAGTATGGCTACACCTTC
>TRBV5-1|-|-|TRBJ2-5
CASSTKAKSGIQYF
TGCGCCAGCAGCACCAAAGCGAAGTCAGGGATCCAGTACTTC
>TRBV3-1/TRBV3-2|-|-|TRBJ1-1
CASSQESQWAGPDVYKAFF
TGTGCCAGCAGCCAAGAGTCGCAGTGGGCCGGTCCGGATGTCTACAAAGCTTTCTTT
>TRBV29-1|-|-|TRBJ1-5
CSVGEGNQPQHF
TGCAGCGTCGGAGAAGGCAATCAGCCCCAGCATTTT
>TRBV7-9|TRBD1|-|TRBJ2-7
CASSLARVFQLQGAVEYF
TGTGCCAGCAGCTTAGCGCGGGTGTTTCAGCTACAGGGGGCAGTGGAGTACTTC
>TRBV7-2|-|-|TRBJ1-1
CASSLIDSEANTEAFF
TGTGCCAGCAGCTTAATCGATTCCGAAGCGAACACTGAAGCTTTCTTT
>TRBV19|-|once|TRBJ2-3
CASSIVARAAPPDTQYF
TGTGCCAGTAGTATAGTTGCGCGGGCCGCCCCCCCAGATACGCAGTATTTT
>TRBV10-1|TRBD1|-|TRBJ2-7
CASSESGWDRVYYEQYF
TGCGCCAGCAGTGAGTCAGGTTGGGACAGGGTTTATTACGAGCAGTACTTC
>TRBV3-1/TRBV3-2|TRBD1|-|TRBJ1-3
CASSPAYLRGQGGNTIYF
TGTGCCAGCAGCCCTGCTTACCTCAGGGGGCAGGGTGGAAACACCATATATTTT